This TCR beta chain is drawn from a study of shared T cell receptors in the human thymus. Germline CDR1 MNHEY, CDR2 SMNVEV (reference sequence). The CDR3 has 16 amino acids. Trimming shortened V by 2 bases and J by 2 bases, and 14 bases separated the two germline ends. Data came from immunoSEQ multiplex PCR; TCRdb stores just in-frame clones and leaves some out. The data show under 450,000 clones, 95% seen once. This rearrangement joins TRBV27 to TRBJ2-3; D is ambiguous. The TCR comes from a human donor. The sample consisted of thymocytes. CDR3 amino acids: CASSLGVLRDTDTQYF. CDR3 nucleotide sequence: TGTGCCAGCAGTTTAGGGGTCCTGAGAGACACAGATACGCAGTATTTT.